The source of this TCR beta chain is a study of shared clonotypes between healthy human individuals. Some clones are missing from TCRdb's copy, which holds only in-frame ones; the method was immunoSEQ multiplex PCR. The sample consists of approximately 480,000 clones, over 75% of them appearing once. This CDR3 has 14 amino acids. In germline, CDR1 is SGHRS, CDR2 YFSETQ. V lost 4 bases and J lost 5, with 13 bases in between. The sample was PBMCs. The chain combines TRBV5-1 with TRBJ2-1, with no clear D. The origin of this receptor is a woman aged 40-49 years in good health. Some clones in this sample may be carry-over from other donors' samples. In DNA form, the CDR3 reads TGCGCCAGCAGCGTCGGCGCGGTAGACAATGAGCAGTTCTTC. Translation: CASSVGAVDNEQFF. Supplemented by reference TRBV5-1 and TRBJ2-1, the full variable domain reads KAGVTQTPRYLIKTRGQQVTLSCSPISGHRSVSWYQQTPGQGLQFLFEYFSETQRNKGNFPGRFSGRQFSNSRSEMNVSTLELGDSALYLCASSVGAVDNEQFFGPGTRLTVL.